This T cell receptor (beta chain) comes out of a study of cytomegalovirus exposure and HLA in healthy donors. Points from the study as a whole: Investigators reported approximately 150 TCR beta chains as tied to cytomegalovirus. Three chains linked to CMV were shown in vitro to be specific for CMV antigens. Diagnosis of cytomegalovirus status made by the classifier reportedly showed high specificity and sensitivity.

A remark on this clone: Its specificity is not known.

The donors were members of the approximately 110-subject validation cohort (separate from the roughly 700-subject first cohort). TCRdb keeps only in-frame clones here, not all; method: immunoSEQ multiplex PCR. The sample consists of 150,000 to 250,000 clones, approximately 78% of them appearing once. Sequencing was carried out using PBMCs. This TCR derives from a woman aged 25 to 39 in good health and CMV-seronegative.

CDR3 DNA sequence: TGTGCCACGTCGCAGTGGCTCAATGAGCAGTTCTTC. This gives the protein CATSQWLNEQFF. V usage is TRBV6-6 and J usage is TRBJ2-1; D gene unclear. This CDR3 region has 12 residues. The ends were cut back, 10 bases at V and 6 bases at J, with 13 bases in the middle. The germline V gene encodes CDR1 MNHNY and CDR2 SVGAGI (reference sequence).